This entry features one T cell receptor beta chain sequence. This entry is derived from a study of blood T cell repertoires in COVID-19. This CDR3 contains 13 residues. Looked up from germline, CDR1 is MDHEN and CDR2 is SYDVKM. V lost 10 bases and J lost 4, with 16 bases in between. Method: immunoSEQ multiplex PCR; TCRdb's copy keeps in-frame clones and lacks some. Among 200,000 to 250,000 clones listed, around four fifths were seen once. The clonotype was recovered from a man younger than 40 with active or convalescent COVID-19. The rearrangement joins TRBV28 to TRBJ1-1; D ambiguous. Sequencing was performed on peripheral blood. The CDR3 region is CATLLPAGTEAFF. The CDR3 DNA is TGTGCCACCCTCCTCCCCGCGGGCACTGAAGCTTTCTTT.